These 22 T cell receptor beta chains originate from one sample sequenced in a study of PD-1 blockade in classical Hodgkin lymphoma. Clones were sequenced by immunoSEQ multiplex PCR, and TCRdb holds only the in-frame ones, with some missing. The sample contains approximately 13,000 clones, roughly 77% of which appear only once. In every patient, relapse followed autologous stem cell transplantation, while exposure to brentuximab vedotin differed. The input for sequencing was peripheral blood mononuclear cells (PBMCs), taken at baseline. The origin of the receptors is a human donor with classical Hodgkin lymphoma.

The CDR3 DNA reads TGTGCCAGTAGGGCGACACCCTTGAACACTGAAGCTTTCTTT. Amino acid sequence: CASRATPLNTEAFF. The genes are TRBV27 and TRBJ1-1; D unclear. This CDR3 comprises 14 residues. Germline CDR1 reads MNHEY; CDR2 reads SMNVEV (reference sequence). The ends were cut back, 9 bases at V and 0 bases at J, with 14 bases in the middle.

The V call is TRBV20-1, the J call TRBJ2-1, with unresolved D. Per germline, CDR1 DFQATT and CDR2 SNEGSKA (reference sequence). The CDR3 contains 11 residues. Trimming pared 0 bases from V and 12 bases from J, leaving 9 bases between. The CDR3 nucleotides are TGCAGTGCTAGAGATCTCGCTCTGCAGTTCTTC. Translated, it gives CSARDLALQFF.

The rearrangement joins TRBV19 to TRBJ2-3, with a weak D call TRBD2 (6 bases). Trimming left V 7 bases short and J 0 bases short, with 14 bases between. The CDR3 is 15 residues long. The germline gives CDR1 LNHDA, CDR2 SQIVND (reference sequence). This CDR3 is CASKVGGPSTDTQYF. The CDR3, as DNA: TGTGCCAGTAAGGTGGGGGGACCTAGCACAGATACGCAGTATTTT.

V is TRBV7-8 and J is TRBJ2-5; TRBD2 is a possible D gene (6 bases). With 3 bases removed from V and 5 bases from J, the gap between germline ends came to 10 bases. The V gene's germline CDR1 is SGHVS and CDR2 FQNEAQ. This CDR3 spans 13 amino acids. CDR3 coding DNA: TGTGCCAGCAGCTTTAGCGGCAGGGAGACCCAGTACTTC. This sequence encodes CASSFSGRETQYF.

CDR3 protein: CAWSVTQGANIQYF. The CDR3 nucleotides are TGTGCCTGGAGTGTAACCCAGGGGGCGAACATTCAGTACTTC. The genes are TRBV30 and TRBJ2-4, with 8 bases that match TRBD1. Per the germline V gene, CDR1 is GTSNPN and CDR2 is SVGIG (reference sequence). The CDR3 covers 14 residues. Germline trimming cut 0 bases from V and 7 bases from J; bases unmatched to any gene: 5.

J is TRBJ2-1 and V is TRBV4-1; D ambiguous. CDR1 and CDR2 from the germline V gene are MGHRA and YSYEKL. Trimming stripped 0 bases from V and 7 bases from J, with 13 bases between. CDR3 length: 15 amino acids. The CDR3 nucleotides read TGCGCCAGCAGCCAAGATTCCAGTACGAGGAATGAGCAGTTCTTC. Translation: CASSQDSSTRNEQFF.

The chain is built from TRBV5-1 and TRBJ2-5, with D perhaps TRBD2 (5 bases). Trimming stripped 0 bases from V and 5 bases from J, with 11 bases between. Germline-derived CDR1 and CDR2 are SGHRS and YFSETQ. This CDR3 is 14 amino acids long. This CDR3 is CASSLGAIAETQYF. CDR3 nucleotide sequence: TGCGCCAGCAGCTTGGGGGCTATAGCGGAGACCCAGTACTTC. The whole variable domain, filled in from reference TRBV5-1 and TRBJ2-5, reads KAGVTQTPRYLIKTRGQQVTLSCSPISGHRSVSWYQQTPGQGLQFLFEYFSETQRNKGNFPGRFSGRQFSNSRSEMNVSTLELGDSALYLCASSLGAIAETQYFGPGTRLLVL.

The genes are TRBV7-2 and TRBJ2-3; TRBD2 matches at 9 bases. CDR1 SGHTA and CDR2 FQGNSA come from the germline V gene. CDR3 length equals 15 residues. After removal of 7 bases from V and 4 bases from J, the junction contained 9 bases not matched to a gene. The DNA for the CDR3 is TGTGCCAGCACTAGAGCGGGGGGCGGTTCAGATACGCAGTATTTT. Translating it yields CASTRAGGGSDTQYF.

The chain has TRBV7-9 and TRBJ2-4; D ambiguous. The CDR3 spans 13 residues. The germline V gene encodes CDR1 SEHNR and CDR2 FQNEAQ (reference sequence). V dropped 3 bases and J dropped 1 base, with 4 bases sitting between them. The CDR3 here is CASSLGAKNIQYF. CDR3 sequence (DNA): TGTGCCAGCAGCTTGGGGGCCAAAAACATTCAGTACTTC. Full variable domain (rest looked up from reference TRBV7-9 and TRBJ2-4): DTGVSQNPRHKITKRGQNVTFRCDPISEHNRLYWYRQTLGQGPEFLTYFQNEAQLEKSRLLSDRFSAERPKGSFSTLEIQRTEQGDSAMYLCASSLGAKNIQYFGAGTRLSVL.

The chain uses TRBV5-1 and TRBJ2-7, with 7 bases that match TRBD1. The CDR3 has 13 amino acids. Losses at the gene ends were 0 bases for V and 5 bases for J; bases not matched to a gene: 2. From germline, CDR1 is SGHRS and CDR2 YFSETQ. CDR3 sequence reads: CASSLGQGNEQYF. The CDR3 region has the DNA TGCGCCAGCAGCTTGGGACAGGGAAACGAGCAGTACTTC.

V is TRBV10-3 and J is TRBJ2-2; D is uncertain. V gave up 0 bases and J gave up 6 bases, with 14 bases separating them. The CDR3 loop spans 16 amino acids. CDR1 ENHRY and CDR2 SYGVKD come from the germline V gene. CDR3 sequence (DNA): TGTGCCATCAGTGAGTCGGTTCGGGCAGATTCCGGGGAGCTGTTTTTT. As protein: CAISESVRADSGELFF.

This rearrangement joins TRBV11-1 to TRBJ1-2, with TRBD1 as a possible D gene (5 bases). V was clipped by 4 bases and J by 8 bases, with 14 bases between them. CDR3 length equals 13 residues. CDR1 is SGHAT and CDR2 is FQDESV in the germline V gene (reference sequence). The CDR3 bases are TGTGCCAGCAGCTCTACAGGAGAGGGCGGCTACACCTTC. It encodes CASSSTGEGGYTF.

The rearrangement links TRBV11-2 to TRBJ2-5, with TRBD2 identical over 10 bases. J was trimmed by 7 bases and V by 5 bases; bases with no gene match: 13. Looked up from germline, CDR1 is SGHAT and CDR2 is FQNNGV. The CDR3 contains 16 residues. In nucleotides, the CDR3 is TGTGCCAGCAGCGCCCGACTCCAGCGGGGGGGTTGGACCCAGTACTTC. Amino acids: CASSARLQRGGWTQYF.

The V and J genes are TRBV29-1 and TRBJ2-3; 8 bases align to TRBD1. Germline V gene data show CDR1 as SQVTM and CDR2 as ANQGSEA. Trimming cost V 7 bases and J 3 bases; bases outside gene matches: 9. The CDR3 is 14 amino acids. This CDR3 reads CSASLTGETDTQYF. DNA of the CDR3: TGCAGCGCCTCTCTGACAGGGGAGACAGATACGCAGTATTTT.

The rearrangement links TRBV7-2 to TRBJ2-5; perhaps TRBD1 as D (5 bases). With 0 bases removed from V and 4 bases from J, the gap between germline ends came to 9 bases. The V gene's germline CDR1 is SGHTA and CDR2 FQGNSA. The CDR3 extends over 14 amino acids. CDR3 nucleotide sequence: TGTGCCAGCAGCTTAGCGGGGCAGGGAGAGACCCAGTACTTC. It codes for CASSLAGQGETQYF.

The gene calls are TRBV27 and TRBJ2-1, with 8 bases that match TRBD1. CDR3 length equals 15 residues. Germline CDR1 is MNHEY and CDR2 is SMNVEV (reference sequence). V shed 5 bases and J 3 bases; nucleotides not matched to a gene: 6. The CDR3 sequence: CASSRTGIIYNEQFF. DNA of the CDR3: TGTGCCAGCAGTCGGACAGGGATAATCTACAATGAGCAGTTCTTC.

This chain uses TRBV7-2 with TRBJ2-2; 7 nucleotides align to TRBD1. Germline V gene lookup returns CDR1 SGHTA and CDR2 FQGNSA. The CDR3 extends over 15 amino acids. The trim removed 5 bases at V and 2 bases at J, leaving 5 bases unmatched. CDR3 DNA sequence: TGTGCCAGCAGCCTCCGACAGGGTAACACCGGGGAGCTGTTTTTT. Translating gives CASSLRQGNTGELFF.

This rearrangement joins TRBV5-1 to TRBJ1-6, with 9 nucleotides matching TRBD1. Per the germline V gene, CDR1 is SGHRS and CDR2 is YFSETQ. Trimming cost V 4 bases and J 7 bases; bases outside gene matches: 6. The CDR3 spans 15 residues. CDR3 DNA sequence: TGCGCCAGCAGCGAGCTCGGGACAGGGAATTCACCCCTCCACTTT. This encodes CASSELGTGNSPLHF.

The V and J genes are TRBV6-5 and TRBJ2-5, with D maybe TRBD1 (6 bases). V gave up 6 bases and J gave up 3 bases, with 11 bases separating them. This CDR3 comprises 13 residues. Germline CDR1 is MNHEY and CDR2 is SVGAGI. This CDR3 reads CASRDRGEETQYF. CDR3 DNA sequence: TGTGCCAGCAGGGACAGAGGAGAAGAGACCCAGTACTTC.

The rearrangement links TRBV18 to TRBJ1-2; the D is unclear. The V end lost 2 bases, the J end lost 7 bases, and 11 bases lay between the germline ends. The CDR3 consists of 13 residues. Per germline, CDR1 KGHSH and CDR2 LQKENI. The CDR3 DNA reads TGTGCCAGCTCACCATCCCCGGGGAGTGGCTACACCTTC. This sequence encodes CASSPSPGSGYTF.

The chain links TRBV19 to TRBJ2-1; TRBD2 agrees at 9 bases. Germline CDR1 reads LNHDA; CDR2 reads SQIVND (reference sequence). With V trimmed by 5 bases and J by 3 bases, 5 bases remained unmatched. The CDR3 runs 15 residues. The CDR3 here is CASSVRGGFYNEQFF. In nucleotides, the CDR3 is TGTGCCAGTAGTGTGCGGGGGGGGTTCTACAATGAGCAGTTCTTC.

This rearrangement joins TRBV11-2 to TRBJ1-2; D gene uncertain. Germline V gene lookup returns CDR1 SGHAT and CDR2 FQNNGV. The CDR3 is made up of 14 amino acids. V was shortened by 3 bases and J by 8 bases, with 16 bases between the two germline ends. This CDR3 reads CASSLERNLEGYTF. In nucleotides, the CDR3 is TGTGCCAGCAGCTTGGAAAGGAACCTGGAGGGCTACACCTTC.